This TCR beta chain came from a study of PD-1 blockade in mismatch repair-deficient tumors. General observations from the study: Tumor-resident clones, often absent from pretreatment blood, expanded after pembrolizumab and then contracted.

Mismatch repair deficiency was confirmed in all patients, by PCR or immunohistochemistry. TCRs were sequenced from a few patients responding to pembrolizumab. This clone was found a few times. The antigen remains undetermined. V lost 1 base and J lost 4, with 10 bases in between. Germline V gives CDR1 SGHNT, CDR2 YENEEA. The CDR3 covers 14 residues. Produced via immunoSEQ multiplex PCR; TCRdb's table is partial and in-frame only. The table has under 150,000 clones, approximately 90% seen once. The chain combines TRBV11-3 with TRBJ2-5; weak D call: TRBD2 (6 bases). This clonotype was obtained from an adult with mismatch repair-deficient cancer. This sample comprised peripheral blood, obtained 44 weeks after starting pembrolizumab. The CDR3 nucleotides read TGTGCCAGCAGCTTAGGCGCGGGATCAGAGACCCAGTACTTC. This gives the protein CASSLGAGSETQYF. The full variable domain, with the rest looked up from reference TRBV11-3 and TRBJ2-5, is EAGVVQSPRYKIIEKKQPVAFWCNPISGHNTLYWYLQNLGQGPELLIRYENEEAVDDSQLPKDRFSAERLKGVDSTLKIQPAELGDSAVYLCASSLGAGSETQYFGPGTRLLVL.